The clone carrying this TCR beta chain has only a few counts. Its antigen is not identified. Primed by a sample-barcoded 5' primer and a J-beta primer mix, a second PCR proceeded for about 6 to 12 cycles. Each cDNA molecule carried a tag from a template-switch adaptor that contained 12 random nucleotides. MiXCR was run by TCRdb on the 5' RACE reads, yielding one entry per CDR3 protein. The sample records around 1,500,000 distinct CDR3 sequences, approximately 28% being singletons. Each sample used at least 7 million PBMCs. The ends were cut back, 4 bases at V and 3 bases at J, with 12 bases in the middle. CDR3 length: 14 residues. This sample was taken from a study of blood T cells in healthy people across ages. Study findings and constraints: Conclusively comparing naive with antigen-experienced cells was impossible with unsorted PBMCs.

Sequences were obtained from blood. The sequence was obtained from a woman between 25 and 40 years old in good health. This chain links TRBV12-3 or TRBV12-4 with TRBJ1-2; tentative D call: TRBD1 (5 bases). The CDR3 here is CASSSAEGDYGYTF. CDR3 in DNA: TGTGCCAGCAGTTCGGCGGAAGGGGACTATGGCTACACCTTC.